This T cell receptor beta chain derives from a study of radiation and T cells in renal cell carcinoma. Time point reported: blood 4 weeks post-SBRT, at nephrectomy. Treatment denoted: 15 Gy SBRT to primary tumor, nephrectomy 4 weeks later. Clones were read by immunoSEQ multiplex PCR, and TCRdb kept only the in-frame ones, dropping some. Found here are 80,000 or so clones, about 89% of them singletons; the top ten hold roughly 5.4%. The CDR3 contains 17 residues. Deletions cut 2 bases from V and 4 bases from J, with 19 bases between. The V gene's germline CDR1 is ENHRY and CDR2 SYGVKD. This TCR was recovered from a woman in her seventies with renal cell carcinoma. The J gene is TRBJ2-3, the V gene TRBV10-3; D perhaps matches TRBD1 (7 bases). Sequencing was performed on blood, taken from a patient whose treatment included radiotherapy and nephrectomy. The CDR3 loop reads CAISENRGRGASDTQYF. The CDR3 nucleotides are TGTGCCATCAGTGAGAATCGCGGCAGGGGGGCGTCAGATACGCAGTATTTT.